This T cell receptor (beta chain) emerged from a study of cytotoxic CD8 clonotypes in ibrutinib-treated CLL. Germline CDR1 reads SGHKS; CDR2 reads YYEKEE (reference sequence). The CDR3 extends over 16 amino acids. V was cut by 3 bases and J by 2 bases, with 12 bases left in between. The protocol was immunoSEQ multiplex PCR, while the TCRdb copy is restricted to in-frame clones and leaves out a portion. The data contain about 270,000 clones, 60% to 80% of them seen just once; the ten biggest clones take up about 5.7%. The gene calls are TRBV5-5 and TRBJ1-6; D is undetermined. The sequenced sample was PBMCs, obtained at disease progression, from a patient treated with ibrutinib. This TCR was sampled from a human donor with chronic lymphocytic leukemia. The CDR3 DNA reads as TGTGCCAGCAGCTCGTTTTGGGGAACCTATAATTCACCCCTCCACTTT. It is translated as CASSSFWGTYNSPLHF.